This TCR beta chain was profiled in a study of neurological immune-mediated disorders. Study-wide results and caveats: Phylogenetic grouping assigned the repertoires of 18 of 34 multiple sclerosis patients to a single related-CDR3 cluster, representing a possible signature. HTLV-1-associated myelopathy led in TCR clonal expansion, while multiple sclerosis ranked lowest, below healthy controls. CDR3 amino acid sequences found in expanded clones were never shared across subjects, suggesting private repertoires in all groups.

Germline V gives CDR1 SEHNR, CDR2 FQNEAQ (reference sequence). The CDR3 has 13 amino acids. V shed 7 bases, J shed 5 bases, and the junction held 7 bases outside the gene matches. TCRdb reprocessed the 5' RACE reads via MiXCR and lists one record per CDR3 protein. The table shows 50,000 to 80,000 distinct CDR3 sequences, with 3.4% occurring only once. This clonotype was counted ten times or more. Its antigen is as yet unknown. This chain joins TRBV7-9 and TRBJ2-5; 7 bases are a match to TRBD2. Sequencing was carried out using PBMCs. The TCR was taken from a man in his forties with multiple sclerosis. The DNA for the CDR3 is TGTGCCAGCACCCGCGGGAGCGGGGAGACCCAGTACTTC. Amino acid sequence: CASTRGSGETQYF.